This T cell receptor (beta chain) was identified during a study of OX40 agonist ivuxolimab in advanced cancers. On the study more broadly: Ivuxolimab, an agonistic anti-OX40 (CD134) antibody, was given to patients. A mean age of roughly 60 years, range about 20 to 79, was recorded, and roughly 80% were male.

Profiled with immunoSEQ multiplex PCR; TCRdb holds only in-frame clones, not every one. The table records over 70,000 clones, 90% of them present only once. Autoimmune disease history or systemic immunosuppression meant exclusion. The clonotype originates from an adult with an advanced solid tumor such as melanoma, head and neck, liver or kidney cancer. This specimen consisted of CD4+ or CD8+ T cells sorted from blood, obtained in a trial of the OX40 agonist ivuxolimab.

CDR3 residues: CASRRTNTEAFF. The CDR3 DNA sequence: TGTGCCAGCAGACGGACCAACACTGAAGCTTTCTTT. The rearrangement uses TRBV25-1 and TRBJ1-1; D remains unclear. Looked up from germline, CDR1 is MGHDK and CDR2 is SYGVNS. The V and J ends lost 6 bases and 2 bases respectively, with 7 bases between them. The CDR3 consists of 12 residues.